The source of this TCR beta chain is a study of cytomegalovirus exposure and HLA in healthy donors. Study-level points and caveats: As confirmed in vitro, a few CMV-associated chains were specific for CMV antigens.

PCR employed 60 Vbeta and 13 Jbeta primers. The repertoire was sequenced with immunoSEQ multiplex PCR; TCRdb's copy has only in-frame clones and lacks some. The data hold more than 130,000 clones, with more than 60% observed a single time. After removal of 4 bases from V and 11 bases from J, the junction contained 6 bases not matched to a gene. Germline values: CDR1 SGDLS, CDR2 YYNGEE. The CDR3 runs to 12 residues. Turning to this clone: The target antigen is unknown.

The sequenced material came from PBMCs. The sequence derives from a male donor in good health and CMV-seronegative. V gene TRBV9 combines with J gene TRBJ1-2, with TRBD1 matching over 9 bases. The DNA of the CDR3 is TGTGCCAGCAGCCCCGCGGGACAGGGTTACACCTTC. Its protein product is CASSPAGQGYTF.